Below, 16 T cell receptor beta chains from the same sample are listed, as sequenced in a study of blood T cell repertoires in COVID-19. Method: immunoSEQ multiplex PCR; TCRdb's copy keeps in-frame clones and lacks some. The table has a few hundred thousand clones, 90% seen once. Material: PBMCs or T cells enriched from blood (not recorded which). The receptors shown here come from a woman aged 18-35 years with acute COVID-19.

This clone was counted between two and nine times. This chain links TRBV19 with TRBJ1-2; possibly TRBD1 for D (5 bases). The CDR3 spans 15 residues. V lost 7 bases to trimming and J lost 4 bases, with 19 bases between them. Germline assignment: CDR1 LNHDA and CDR2 SQIVND (reference sequence). The CDR3 DNA follows: TGTGCCAGTATTCACCGCCCACAGGCGATCTATGGCTACACCTTC. It translates to CASIHRPQAIYGYTF.

The chain has TRBV5-1 and TRBJ1-4; a weak D match, TRBD1 (5 bases). Between the trimmed V and J ends, which lost 0 bases and 0 bases, there was a span of 9 bases. Germline V gene sequence: CDR1 SGHRS, CDR2 YFSETQ. The CDR3 consists of 16 residues. Here the CDR3 DNA reads TGCGCCAGCAGCTTGGGGCAGGGTGCAACTAATGAAAAACTGTTTTTT. Translated: CASSLGQGATNEKLFF.

This clone has only one observation. The chain is built from TRBV14 and TRBJ1-1; D might be TRBD1 (5 bases). The germline V gene has CDR1 SGHDN and CDR2 FVKESK. V lost 2 bases and J 1 base, leaving 8 bases between the germline ends. The CDR3 runs to 14 residues. CDR3 bases: TGTGCCAGCAGCCAACGGGGGGGGAACACTGAAGCTTTCTTT. It specifies CASSQRGGNTEAFF.

The chain joins TRBV5-1 to TRBJ2-3, with a possible D match to TRBD2 (5 bases). CDR3 length: 14 residues. Per germline, CDR1 SGHRS and CDR2 YFSETQ. The V end lost 4 bases, the J end lost 3 bases, and 12 bases lay between the germline ends. The CDR3 nucleotides read TGCGCCAGCAGCCTACGGACTGGGACAGATACGCAGTATTTT. Its protein product is CASSLRTGTDTQYF.

The CDR3 DNA reads as TGTGCCAGCAGCACCCTTAGCCGCAGCATTTCTAATGAAAAACTGTTTTTT. Residues: CASSTLSRSISNEKLFF. The rearrangement links TRBV11-2 to TRBJ1-4; D uncertain. Germline V gene data show CDR1 as SGHAT and CDR2 as FQNNGV. The CDR3 loop spans 17 amino acids. V gave up 5 bases and J gave up 3 bases, with 19 bases separating them.

V and J are TRBV11-3 and TRBJ2-2; D is unresolved. Between the trimmed V and J ends, which lost 7 bases and 6 bases, there was a span of 9 bases. Germline V gene sequence: CDR1 SGHNT, CDR2 YENEEA. The length of the CDR3 is 12 residues. DNA of the CDR3: TGTGCCAGCACCCCGCGCCCCGGGGAGCTGTTTTTT. Encoded protein: CASTPRPGELFF.

CDR3 nucleotide sequence: TGTGCCAGTAGTATAGTGCGGGACAGCCGGTTAGATGGCTACACCTTC. This sequence encodes CASSIVRDSRLDGYTF. J is TRBJ1-2 and V is TRBV19, with TRBD1 matching over 7 bases. CDR1 LNHDA and CDR2 SQIVND come from the germline V gene (reference sequence). V was pared by 1 base and J by 6 bases, with 11 bases of the junction left unmatched. This CDR3 region has 16 residues.

The V and J genes are TRBV28 and TRBJ2-5, with 8 bases matching TRBD1. V shed 3 bases and J 4 bases; nucleotides not matched to a gene: 10. Germline V gives CDR1 MDHEN, CDR2 SYDVKM. The CDR3 totals 16 residues. The CDR3 reads CASSLRRTGRRETQYF. The CDR3 DNA sequence: TGTGCCAGCAGTTTGCGAAGGACAGGGAGACGAGAGACCCAGTACTTC. Using reference TRBV28 and TRBJ2-5 for the parts outside the CDR3, the full variable domain is DVKVTQSSRYLVKRTGEKVFLECVQDMDHENMFWYRQDPGLGLRLIYFSYDVKMKEKGDIPEGYSVSREKKERFSLILESASTNQTSMYLCASSLRRTGRRETQYFGPGTRLLVL.

V is TRBV5-1 and J is TRBJ1-4; 7 bases are a match to TRBD1. There are 14 residues in the CDR3. The V segment lost 3 bases and the J segment 8 bases; nucleotides outside the gene matches: 7. In germline, CDR1 is SGHRS, CDR2 YFSETQ. CDR3 bases: TGCGCCAGCAGCTCACAGGGGTCCACAGAAAAACTGTTTTTT. Residues: CASSSQGSTEKLFF.

The chain combines TRBV6-5 with TRBJ1-1, with 8 bases fitting TRBD1. The CDR3 totals 16 residues. V shed 3 bases, J shed 5 bases, and the junction held 11 bases outside the gene matches. Germline CDR1 and CDR2: MNHEY and SVGAGI. This chain's CDR3 is CASSYSPDREVTEAFF. The DNA for the CDR3 is TGTGCCAGCAGTTATTCCCCGGACAGGGAGGTAACTGAAGCTTTCTTT.

This clone was seen just once. The chain combines TRBV5-4 with TRBJ2-7, with 10 bases aligning to TRBD1. The CDR3 sequence is 16 residues long. Germline values: CDR1 SGHNT, CDR2 YYREEE (reference sequence). V was clipped by 4 bases and J by 5 bases; unmatched bases: 12. CDR3 protein: CASSTSSRDRGHEQYF. In DNA, the CDR3 is TGTGCCAGCAGCACCAGTTCTCGGGACAGGGGACACGAGCAGTACTTC.

V gene TRBV19 combines with J gene TRBJ2-2; a weak D match, TRBD1 (5 bases). CDR1 and CDR2 from the germline V gene are LNHDA and SQIVND (reference sequence). The CDR3 is 16 residues long. V was clipped by 1 base and J by 5 bases, with 14 bases between them. CDR3 residues: CASSIGGLALTGELFF. DNA for the CDR3: TGTGCCAGTAGTATAGGGGGCTTAGCTCTGACCGGGGAGCTGTTTTTT.

The rearrangement links TRBV7-9 to TRBJ1-2; 7 nucleotides agree with TRBD1. CDR3 size: 14 residues. J lost 4 bases, V lost 1 base, and 3 bases had no gene match. The germline V gene encodes CDR1 SEHNR and CDR2 FQNEAQ (reference sequence). The CDR3 DNA sequence: TGTGCCAGCAGCTTAGACAGGGGTTTCTATGGCTACACCTTC. Its protein is CASSLDRGFYGYTF.

The chain is built from TRBV19 and TRBJ2-1; possibly TRBD1 for D (5 bases). The CDR3 is 15 residues long. Germline V lookup: CDR1 LNHDA, CDR2 SQIVND (reference sequence). Trimming removed 2 bases from V and 5 bases from J, with 13 bases in between. The CDR3, as DNA: TGTGCCAGTAGTATACAGCGCACCAGGGACAATGAGCAGTTCTTC. It translates to CASSIQRTRDNEQFF. Filled out from reference TRBV19 and TRBJ2-1, the complete variable domain reads DGGITQSPKYLFRKEGQNVTLSCEQNLNHDAMYWYRQDPGQGLRLIYYSQIVNDFQKGDIAEGYSVSREKKESFPLTVTSAQKNPTAFYLCASSIQRTRDNEQFFGPGTRLTVL.

The J gene is TRBJ1-4, the V gene TRBV27; TRBD1 aligns across 9 bases. The CDR3 is 13 residues long. The ends lost 7 bases at V and 8 bases at J; junction bases unmatched: 5. Germline assignment: CDR1 MNHEY and CDR2 SMNVEV (reference sequence). CDR3 residues: CASKGQGHEKLFF. CDR3 bases: TGTGCCAGCAAGGGACAGGGCCACGAAAAACTGTTTTTT.

V usage is TRBV7-9 and J usage is TRBJ2-5; D remains unclear. V was trimmed by 5 bases and J by 6 bases, leaving 13 bases between them. The CDR3 is 13 residues long. Germline CDR1 and CDR2: SEHNR and FQNEAQ (reference sequence). DNA for the CDR3: TGTGCCAGCAGCCCCCGAGGTGCTAAGACCCAGTACTTC. Protein: CASSPRGAKTQYF.